This entry is about one T cell receptor (beta chain). This entry is derived from a study of cytomegalovirus exposure and HLA in healthy donors. On the study more broadly: A subsequent analysis stated that the 120 or so validation repertoires were run on the same platform as the 550 to 750 first-cohort repertoires.

The J segment lost 6 bases and the V segment lost 5 bases, leaving 6 bases of the junction unmatched. Germline CDR1 LNHDA, CDR2 SQIVND (reference sequence). The CDR3 has 14 residues. Sequenced by immunoSEQ multiplex PCR; TCRdb stores in-frame clones only, minus some. The sample has some 220,000 clones, about 89% seen once; the top ten hold 1% to 1.2%. The chain combines TRBV19 with TRBJ2-7, with TRBD2 identical over 11 bases. Sequencing input: PBMCs. The receptor was derived from a woman between 18 and 30 years old in good health and CMV-seronegative. DNA for the CDR3: TGTGCCAGTAGTTTGCTAGCGGGAGGAGGCGAGCAGTACTTC. It yields the protein CASSLLAGGGEQYF.